The sample holds one count of the clone carrying this T cell receptor (beta chain). The antigen remains undetermined. With a J-beta primer mix and a sample-barcoded 5' primer, a second PCR ran about 7 to 12 cycles. Each sample yielded at least 2.5 million CDR3-containing paired-end reads. From the 5' RACE reads, TCRdb called clonotypes with MiXCR, one entry per CDR3 protein. The sample lists 650,000 to 1,000,000 distinct CDR3 sequences; around 36% were seen once. The sample originates from a study of blood T cells in healthy people across ages. Regarding the study as a whole: In older individuals, TCR beta diversity per million T cells was lower, falling roughly linearly with age.

Trimming took 8 bases from V and 1 from J, leaving 10 bases between them. The germline V gene encodes CDR1 ENHRY and CDR2 SYGVKD. The CDR3 runs 13 residues. The sample consisted of blood. V gene TRBV10-3 combines with J gene TRBJ2-3, with D unclear. The TCR was taken from a man aged 18 to 29 in good health. The CDR3: CAISQPGTDTQYF. The CDR3 DNA follows: TGTGCCATCTCGCAACCTGGCACAGATACGCAGTATTTT.